This T cell receptor beta chain was recorded in a study of vaccination and CD4 T cells after COVID-19. Study context: The convalescents, six males and four females, included two who were Hispanic. Overlapping spike peptides of SARS-CoV-2, HCoV-NL63, HCoV-OC43 and HCoV-229E stimulated the cells.

The Oncomine TCR Beta short-read assay was what sequenced the DNA obtained from cultured CD4+ T cells. TCRdb reanalysed the PCR reads using MiXCR and keeps one entry per CDR3 protein. In the table there are 15,000 to 17,000 distinct CDR3 sequences, around 78% of which are singletons. The germline CDR1 and CDR2 sequences are MNHEY and SMNVEV (reference sequence). The V gene end was trimmed by 6 bases and the J gene end by 9 bases; junction bases not matched to a gene: 16. The CDR3 sequence is 15 residues long. As regards this clonotype: The antigen is not known.

Stated treatment: roughly 11-day PBMC culture with coronavirus spike peptide pools or control peptides (ViraFEST assay). V is TRBV27 and J is TRBJ2-5; 7 bases fit TRBD1. This clonotype was sampled from a human donor who had recovered from COVID-19. The sequencing sample was made of CD4+ T cells from blood, cultured in vitro. The CDR3 is CASSRTGVPLPAQYF. CDR3 DNA: TGTGCCAGCAGCCGCACAGGGGTCCCCCTTCCGGCCCAGTACTTC.